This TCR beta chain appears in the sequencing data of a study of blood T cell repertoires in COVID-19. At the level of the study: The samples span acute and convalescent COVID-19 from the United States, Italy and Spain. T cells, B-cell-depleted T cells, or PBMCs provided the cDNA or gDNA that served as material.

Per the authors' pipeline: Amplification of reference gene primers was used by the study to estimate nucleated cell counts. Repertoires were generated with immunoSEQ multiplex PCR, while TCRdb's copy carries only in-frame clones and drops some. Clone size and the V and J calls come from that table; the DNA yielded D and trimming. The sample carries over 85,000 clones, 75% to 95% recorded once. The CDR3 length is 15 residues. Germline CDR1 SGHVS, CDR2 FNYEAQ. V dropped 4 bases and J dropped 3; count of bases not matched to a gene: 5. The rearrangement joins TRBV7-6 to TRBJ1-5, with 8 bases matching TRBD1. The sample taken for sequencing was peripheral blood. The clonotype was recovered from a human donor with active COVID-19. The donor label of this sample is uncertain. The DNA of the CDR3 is TGTGCCAGCAGCTGGGGGACAGGAAACAATCAGCCCCAGCATTTT. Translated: CASSWGTGNNQPQHF.